Listed below are T cell receptor beta chains from one sample, sequenced in a study of graft-versus-host responses after intestinal transplantation. The antigens for these receptors are not known. Here immunoSEQ multiplex PCR was the method, and the copy in TCRdb shows in-frame clones only, minus some. The sample holds about 35,000 clones, 85% to 95% seen once. Sequenced material: unstimulated CD8+ T cells sorted from spleen or lymph node cells, taken before transplant. These TCRs come from a human donor who was the organ donor for an intestinal transplant. Both conserved end residues are part of each CDR3. Each record gives: clone size, V gene, J gene, D gene, CDR3 protein, CDR3 DNA. D genes are given only for firm matches. Expanded clones are given a class, and other clones once, few, many or no size at all.

abundance: NA; v_gene: TRBV27; j_gene: TRBJ2-1; d_gene: TRBD2; CDR3aa: CASSLRRAGGPGEQFF; CDR3nt: TGTGCCAGCAGTCTCCGGAGGGCGGGAGGGCCGGGTGAGCAGTTCTTC
abundance: NA; v_gene: TRBV19; j_gene: TRBJ2-2; d_gene: TRBD2; CDR3aa: CASTRLAGGNTGELFF; CDR3nt: TGTGCCAGTACCAGACTAGCGGGAGGGAACACCGGGGAGCTGTTTTTT
abundance: NA; v_gene: TRBV27; j_gene: TRBJ2-7; d_gene: NA; CDR3aa: CASSLGSGTLGYEQYF; CDR3nt: TGTGCCAGCAGTTTGGGATCCGGGACACTTGGCTACGAGCAGTACTTC
abundance: NA; v_gene: TRBV28; j_gene: TRBJ2-7; d_gene: TRBD2; CDR3aa: CASRGTSAYSYEQYF; CDR3nt: TGTGCCAGCAGGGGAACTAGCGCCTACTCCTACGAGCAGTACTTC
abundance: NA; v_gene: TRBV27; j_gene: TRBJ2-3; d_gene: NA; CDR3aa: CASRGGGTDTQYF; CDR3nt: TGTGCCAGCAGAGGGGGGGGCACAGATACGCAGTATTTT
abundance: once; v_gene: TRBV6-5; j_gene: TRBJ1-4; d_gene: NA; CDR3aa: CASSRQGRDEKLFF; CDR3nt: TGTGCCAGCAGCCGGCAGGGAAGAGATGAAAAACTGTTTTTT
abundance: NA; v_gene: TRBV20-1; j_gene: TRBJ2-1; d_gene: NA; CDR3aa: CSARDSHEQFF; CDR3nt: TGCAGTGCTAGAGATTCCCATGAGCAGTTCTTC
abundance: NA; v_gene: TRBV10-1; j_gene: TRBJ1-5; d_gene: NA; CDR3aa: CASSDNQPQHF; CDR3nt: TGCGCCAGCAGTGACAATCAGCCCCAGCACTTT
abundance: NA; v_gene: TRBV5-6; j_gene: TRBJ2-4; d_gene: NA; CDR3aa: CASSFPGSKNIQYF; CDR3nt: TGTGCCAGCAGCTTCCCAGGGTCCAAAAACATTCAGTACTTC
abundance: NA; v_gene: TRBV2; j_gene: TRBJ2-7; d_gene: TRBD2; CDR3aa: CASKPGTSRHEQYF; CDR3nt: TGTGCCAGCAAACCCGGGACTAGTAGACACGAGCAGTACTTC
abundance: NA; v_gene: TRBV28; j_gene: TRBJ2-1; d_gene: NA; CDR3aa: CASSLNRNNEQFF; CDR3nt: TGTGCCAGCAGTTTGAATCGGAACAATGAGCAGTTCTTC
abundance: NA; v_gene: TRBV4-3; j_gene: TRBJ2-7; d_gene: TRBD1; CDR3aa: CASSQDPAGGTSYEQYF; CDR3nt: TGCGCCAGCAGCCAAGATCCGGCAGGGGGCACATCCTACGAGCAGTACTTC
abundance: NA; v_gene: TRBV9; j_gene: TRBJ1-2; d_gene: NA; CDR3aa: CASSVDTSRGAHGYTF; CDR3nt: TGTGCCAGCAGCGTAGATACGAGCAGAGGAGCCCACGGCTACACCTTC
abundance: NA; v_gene: TRBV7-9; j_gene: TRBJ2-5; d_gene: TRBD2; CDR3aa: CASSPPRGSGQETQYF; CDR3nt: TGTGCCAGCAGCCCCCCCCGGGGTAGCGGGCAAGAGACCCAGTACTTC
abundance: NA; v_gene: TRBV14; j_gene: TRBJ1-2; d_gene: NA; CDR3aa: CASSQRGKSPNYGYTF; CDR3nt: TGTGCCAGCAGCCAACGGGGGAAGTCCCCAAACTATGGCTACACCTTC
abundance: once; v_gene: TRBV10-3; j_gene: TRBJ2-1; d_gene: NA; CDR3aa: CAISESFLRRVNEQFF; CDR3nt: TGTGCCATCAGTGAGTCTTTTCTGAGGAGGGTCAATGAGCAGTTCTTC
abundance: NA; v_gene: TRBV6-4; j_gene: TRBJ2-3; d_gene: TRBD2; CDR3aa: CASSGLAGATDTQYF; CDR3nt: TGTGCCAGCAGTGGACTAGCGGGAGCGACAGATACGCAGTATTTT
abundance: NA; v_gene: TRBV30; j_gene: TRBJ2-7; d_gene: NA; CDR3aa: CAWKGTATYEQYF; CDR3nt: TGTGCCTGGAAAGGGACGGCGACCTACGAGCAGTACTTC
abundance: NA; v_gene: TRBV15; j_gene: TRBJ2-6; d_gene: TRBD1; CDR3aa: CATSSRDRGLPGANVLTF; CDR3nt: TGTGCCACCAGCTCCCGGGACAGGGGGTTGCCTGGGGCCAACGTCCTGACTTTC
abundance: NA; v_gene: TRBV28; j_gene: TRBJ1-3; d_gene: NA; CDR3aa: CASSSGDILSGNTIYF; CDR3nt: TGTGCCAGCAGTTCGGGAGACATCCTCTCTGGAAACACCATATATTTT